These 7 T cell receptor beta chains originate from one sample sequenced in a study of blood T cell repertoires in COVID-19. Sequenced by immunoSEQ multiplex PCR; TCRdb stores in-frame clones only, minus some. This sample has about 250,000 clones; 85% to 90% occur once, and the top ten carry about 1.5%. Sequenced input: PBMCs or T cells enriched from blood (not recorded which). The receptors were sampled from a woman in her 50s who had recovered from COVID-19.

CDR3 bases: TGTGCCAGCAGCTTGGCGGGGGACCTAGTTGTTTTAGCTAACTATGGCTACACCTTC. Translation gives CASSLAGDLVVLANYGYTF. The chain uses TRBV5-5 and TRBJ1-2; weak D call: TRBD1 (5 bases). Germline CDR1 reads SGHKS; CDR2 reads YYEKEE (reference sequence). This CDR3 has 19 residues. Deletions cut 0 bases from V and 0 bases from J, with 21 bases between.

The CDR3 nucleotides read TGCGCCAGCAGCTTTTCCTCGGGATCTGGAAACACCATATATTTT. It yields the protein CASSFSSGSGNTIYF. The rearrangement joins TRBV5-1 to TRBJ1-3; D is unclear. The CDR3 is made up of 15 amino acids. V lost 2 bases to trimming and J lost 1 base, with 10 bases between them. Germline values: CDR1 SGHRS, CDR2 YFSETQ.

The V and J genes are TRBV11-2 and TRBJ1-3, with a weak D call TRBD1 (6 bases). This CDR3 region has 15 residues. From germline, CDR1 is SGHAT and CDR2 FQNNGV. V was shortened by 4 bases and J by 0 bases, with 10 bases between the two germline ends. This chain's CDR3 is CASSYQGHSGNTIYF. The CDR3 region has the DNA TGTGCCAGCAGCTATCAGGGACACTCTGGAAACACCATATATTTT.

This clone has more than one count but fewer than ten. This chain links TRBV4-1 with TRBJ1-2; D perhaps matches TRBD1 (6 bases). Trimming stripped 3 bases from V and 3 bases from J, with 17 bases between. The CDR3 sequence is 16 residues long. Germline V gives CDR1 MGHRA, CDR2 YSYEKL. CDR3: CASSQRQDSSDYGYTF. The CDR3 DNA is TGCGCCAGCAGCCAGAGACAGGATAGTAGCGACTATGGCTACACCTTC.

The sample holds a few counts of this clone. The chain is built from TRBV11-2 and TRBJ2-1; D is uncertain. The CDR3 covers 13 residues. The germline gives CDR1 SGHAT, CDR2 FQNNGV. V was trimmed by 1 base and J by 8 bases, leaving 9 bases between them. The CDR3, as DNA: TGTGCCAGCAGCTTAGGCCTAGGATATGAGCAGTTCTTC. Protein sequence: CASSLGLGYEQFF.

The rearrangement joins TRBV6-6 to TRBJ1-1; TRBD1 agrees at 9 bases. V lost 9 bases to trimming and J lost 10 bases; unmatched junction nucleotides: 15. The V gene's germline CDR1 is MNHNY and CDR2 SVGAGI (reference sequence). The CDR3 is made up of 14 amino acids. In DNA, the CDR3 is TGTGCCAGTGACATACTGGGACAGGGTGAACGAGCTTTCTTT. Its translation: CASDILGQGERAFF.

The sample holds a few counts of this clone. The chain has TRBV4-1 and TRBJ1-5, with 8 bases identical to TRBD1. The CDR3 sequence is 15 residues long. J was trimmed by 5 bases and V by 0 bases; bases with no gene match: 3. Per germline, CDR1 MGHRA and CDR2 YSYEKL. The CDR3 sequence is CASSQEDRGDQPQHF. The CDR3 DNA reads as TGCGCCAGCAGCCAAGAAGACAGGGGCGATCAGCCCCAGCATTTT.